This entry lists 30 T cell receptor beta chains sequenced from one sample in a study of chemoradiotherapy in HPV16-positive cancers. Libraries were prepared by immunoSEQ multiplex PCR; TCRdb keeps only in-frame clonotypes and omits some of them. This sample has 25,000 to 35,000 clones; approximately 88% occur once, and the top ten carry approximately 5%. The sequencing used blood, collected from a patient who underwent chemoradiotherapy. The receptors here all came from a human donor with HPV-associated anogenital cancer.

The table lists this clone with a few counts. The chain employs TRBV27 and TRBJ1-3; D gene unclear. V was trimmed by 0 bases and J by 4 bases, leaving 10 bases between them. In germline, CDR1 is MNHEY, CDR2 SMNVEV (reference sequence). CDR3 length: 15 residues. CDR3 sequence: CASSLSMVAGNTIYF. CDR3 in DNA: TGTGCCAGCAGTTTATCGATGGTGGCCGGAAACACCATATATTTT.

The chain is built from TRBV5-1 and TRBJ2-7, with D perhaps TRBD1 (6 bases). The CDR3 length is 14 residues. Germline assignment: CDR1 SGHRS and CDR2 YFSETQ. V was shortened by 2 bases and J by 5 bases, with 14 bases between the two germline ends. The CDR3 sequence is CASSFWQGSDEQYF. Here the CDR3 DNA reads TGCGCCAGCAGCTTTTGGCAGGGGTCTGACGAGCAGTACTTC.

The V call is TRBV5-5, the J call TRBJ2-3; D remains unclear. Between the trimmed V and J ends, which lost 5 bases and 2 bases, there was a span of 15 bases. Germline-derived CDR1 and CDR2 are SGHKS and YYEKEE (reference sequence). The length of the CDR3 is 15 residues. DNA for the CDR3: TGTGCCAGCAGGTCGGACGGCCCCTTCACAGATACGCAGTATTTT. Its protein product is CASRSDGPFTDTQYF.

This clone was counted a single time. The chain recombines TRBV27 with TRBJ2-1; possible D gene TRBD2, 7 bases. CDR3 length equals 17 residues. The V gene lost 1 base and the J gene lost 5 bases, with 18 bases spanning the gap. The germline gives CDR1 MNHEY, CDR2 SMNVEV (reference sequence). The CDR3 reads CASSLFRGGDVHNEQFF. The CDR3 DNA sequence: TGTGCCAGCAGTTTATTTAGGGGGGGGGACGTTCACAATGAGCAGTTCTTC.

The V gene is TRBV19, the J gene TRBJ1-1, with TRBD1 identical over 8 bases. Germline V gene data show CDR1 as LNHDA and CDR2 as SQIVND (reference sequence). This CDR3 region has 15 residues. V lost 5 bases and J lost 5; bases outside the gene matches: 10. DNA of the CDR3: TGTGCCAGTAGTTCCTGGACAGGGTCGGGAACTGAAGCTTTCTTT. It yields the protein CASSSWTGSGTEAFF.

V is TRBV27 and J is TRBJ1-5; D not resolved. This CDR3 region has 12 residues. V gave up 4 bases and J gave up 1 base, with 2 bases separating them. Per the germline V gene, CDR1 is MNHEY and CDR2 is SMNVEV (reference sequence). The CDR3 protein is CASSYSNQPQHF. As DNA, the CDR3 is TGTGCCAGCAGTTACAGCAATCAGCCCCAGCATTTT.

The chain recombines TRBV30 with TRBJ2-6; D unresolved. The CDR3 runs to 15 residues. V dropped 4 bases and J dropped 4 bases, with 14 bases sitting between them. Germline assignment: CDR1 GTSNPN and CDR2 SVGIG (reference sequence). This CDR3 is CAWNGRSSGANVLTF. CDR3 coding DNA: TGTGCCTGGAATGGCAGGAGTAGCGGGGCCAACGTCCTGACTTTC.

This chain uses TRBV19 with TRBJ1-6, with unresolved D. Per the germline V gene, CDR1 is LNHDA and CDR2 is SQIVND (reference sequence). Trimming pared 10 bases from V and 8 bases from J, leaving 15 bases between. The CDR3 has 13 amino acids. The CDR3 loop is CATTDRRYSPLHF. CDR3 sequence (DNA): TGTGCCACCACAGATAGGCGATATTCACCCCTCCACTTT.

The count of this clone is one. The chain is built from TRBV11-3 and TRBJ2-1; D ambiguous. The CDR3 is 17 amino acids. V was clipped by 5 bases and J by 0 bases, with 17 bases between them. In germline, CDR1 is SGHNT, CDR2 YENEEA. The CDR3 DNA reads as TGTGCCAGCAGCCCCGAGTTCGGTGGAAGCTCCTACAATGAGCAGTTCTTC. Translating gives CASSPEFGGSSYNEQFF.

The rearrangement joins TRBV6-5 to TRBJ1-4, with TRBD1 matching 8 bases. This CDR3 is 15 amino acids long. Germline CDR1 is MNHEY and CDR2 is SVGAGI. With V trimmed by 2 bases and J by 8 bases, 7 bases remained unmatched. CDR3 coding DNA: TGTGCCAGCAGTTACGCGTCAGGGGGCTTCGAAAAACTGTTTTTT. It specifies CASSYASGGFEKLFF.

This rearrangement joins TRBV18 to TRBJ2-2; maybe TRBD2 (5 bases). V lost 5 bases and J lost 1, with 8 bases in between. This CDR3 region has 14 residues. Germline CDR1 and CDR2: KGHSH and LQKENI. The CDR3 region has the DNA TGTGCCAGCTCAAGGACTGTGAACACCGGGGAGCTGTTTTTT. Its translation: CASSRTVNTGELFF.

J is TRBJ1-6 and V is TRBV27; a possible D gene is TRBD1 (6 bases). This CDR3 comprises 17 residues. Deletions cut 3 bases from V and 4 bases from J, with 16 bases between. Germline V gene data show CDR1 as MNHEY and CDR2 as SMNVEV (reference sequence). Written as DNA, the CDR3 is TGTGCCAGCAGTTTCCAGTCGGGGGCTGCATATAATTCACCCCTCCACTTT. It is translated as CASSFQSGAAYNSPLHF.

The CDR3 nucleotides are TGTGCCAGTAGTAGAGGTTCCGGGACACACCAAGAGACCCAGTACTTC. Protein: CASSRGSGTHQETQYF. This rearrangement joins TRBV19 to TRBJ2-5; a possible D gene is TRBD1 (6 bases). The V end was cut by 4 bases, the J end by 0 bases, with 15 bases between. Germline V lookup: CDR1 LNHDA, CDR2 SQIVND (reference sequence). This CDR3 has 16 amino acids.

CDR3: CASSPAEGAEIYEQYF. The CDR3 DNA follows: TGTGCCAGCAGCCCAGCGGAGGGGGCGGAAATCTACGAGCAGTACTTC. The chain links TRBV11-3 to TRBJ2-7, with a weak D call TRBD1 (7 bases). The CDR3 covers 16 residues. The V and J ends lost 5 bases and 3 bases respectively, with 20 bases between them. Looked up from germline, CDR1 is SGHNT and CDR2 is YENEEA.

The J gene is TRBJ1-5, the V gene TRBV2; D gene uncertain. The CDR3 runs to 14 residues. The ends were cut back, 5 bases at V and 1 base at J, with 9 bases in the middle. Germline V lookup: CDR1 SNHLY, CDR2 FYNNEI. DNA for the CDR3: TGTGCCAGCAGTACGGGCCAGAGCAATCAGCCCCAGCATTTT. Translated, it gives CASSTGQSNQPQHF.

This chain uses TRBV29-1 with TRBJ2-1, with TRBD2 matching over 9 bases. V lost 4 bases to trimming and J lost 0 bases; unmatched junction nucleotides: 16. Germline CDR1 and CDR2: SQVTM and ANQGSEA. CDR3 length: 19 residues. DNA for the CDR3: TGCAGCGTTGGTCAGCGGGGGGCCCTTACCCCGAGCTCCTACAATGAGCAGTTCTTC. As protein: CSVGQRGALTPSSYNEQFF.

The chain joins TRBV9 to TRBJ2-1; D gene uncertain. There are 13 residues in the CDR3. V lost 2 bases to trimming and J lost 7 bases, with 10 bases between them. From germline, CDR1 is SGDLS and CDR2 YYNGEE. As DNA, the CDR3 is TGTGCCAGCAGCGTTGGAGTTTCGAATGAGCAGTTCTTC. Its translation is CASSVGVSNEQFF.

Concerning this clone itself: The sample carries other DNA sequences with the same CDR3. This chain connects TRBV9 to TRBJ2-2, with D unresolved. Trimming stripped 0 bases from V and 4 bases from J, with 4 bases between. Germline V gene sequence: CDR1 SGDLS, CDR2 YYNGEE. The length of the CDR3 is 13 residues. The CDR3 sequence is CASSVASTGELFF. As DNA, the CDR3 is TGTGCCAGCAGCGTAGCCTCCACCGGGGAGCTGTTTTTT. Full variable domain (rest looked up from reference TRBV9 and TRBJ2-2): DSGVTQTPKHLITATGQRVTLRCSPRSGDLSVYWYQQSLDQGLQFLIQYYNGEERAKGNILERFSAQQFPDLHSELNLSSLELGDSALYFCASSVASTGELFFGEGSRLTVL.

This clone was seen a handful of times. The chain employs TRBV27 and TRBJ1-2; TRBD1 might be the D (5 bases). The length of the CDR3 is 14 residues. CDR1 and CDR2 (germline): MNHEY, SMNVEV (reference sequence). Trimming took off 6 bases at V and 6 bases at J, with 17 bases between the two ends. DNA of the CDR3: TGTGCCAGCAGACGAGGTATGGGGACTAATGGCTACACCTTC. Residues: CASRRGMGTNGYTF.

This clone was seen only once. V is TRBV30 and J is TRBJ2-7; TRBD2 matches at 8 bases. V trimming: 3 bases; J trimming: 2 bases; junction bases outside the gene matches: 3. Germline values: CDR1 GTSNPN, CDR2 SVGIG (reference sequence). The CDR3 is 13 residues long. This chain's CDR3 is CAWRRGGPYEQYF. The CDR3 bases are TGTGCCTGGAGACGGGGGGGACCCTACGAGCAGTACTTC. The variable domain in full, with the rest retrieved from reference TRBV30 and TRBJ2-7, is SQTIHQWPATLVQPVGSPLSLECTVEGTSNPNLYWYRQAAGRGLQLLFYSVGIGQISSEVPQNLSASRPQDRQFILSSKKLLLSDSGFYLCAWRRGGPYEQYFGPGTRLTVT.

This chain connects TRBV5-4 to TRBJ1-2; D uncertain. Germline assignment: CDR1 SGHNT and CDR2 YYREEE (reference sequence). This CDR3 contains 14 residues. V lost 4 bases to trimming and J lost 8 bases, with 18 bases between them. The CDR3 DNA reads TGTGCCAGCAGCGTAGAGGGTCCCGTTAGAGGCTACACCTTC. Translated, it gives CASSVEGPVRGYTF.

In DNA, the CDR3 is TGTGCCAGCAGTGAAGCAGCCCAGGGAGGTGGAAACACCATATATTTT. The encoded protein is CASSEAAQGGGNTIYF. V and J are TRBV6-1 and TRBJ1-3; weak D call: TRBD1 (5 bases). The length of the CDR3 is 16 residues. Germline V gene lookup returns CDR1 MNHNS and CDR2 SASEGT. V gave up 0 bases and J gave up 3 bases, with 12 bases separating them.

J is TRBJ2-1 and V is TRBV2; 11 nucleotides agree with TRBD1. This CDR3 spans 15 amino acids. The junction had 8 bases not matched to a gene; V was cut back by 6 bases and J by 7 bases. The germline V gene has CDR1 SNHLY and CDR2 FYNNEI. CDR3 nucleotides: TGTGCCAGCAGACGAGGACAGGGGGCGGGGAATGAGCAGTTCTTC. Its protein product is CASRRGQGAGNEQFF.

This chain uses TRBV28 with TRBJ2-1; D may be TRBD1 (6 bases). This CDR3 region has 14 residues. From germline, CDR1 is MDHEN and CDR2 SYDVKM. The V and J ends lost 6 bases and 2 bases respectively, with 11 bases between them. CDR3 loop: CASRPPGAYNEQFF. The CDR3 coding sequence is TGTGCCAGCAGACCACCAGGGGCCTACAATGAGCAGTTCTTC.

The chain combines TRBV18 with TRBJ2-1; the D gene is possibly TRBD1 (7 bases). CDR1 KGHSH and CDR2 LQKENI come from the germline V gene. Trimming removed 1 base from V and 7 bases from J, with 20 bases in between. The length of the CDR3 is 17 residues. The CDR3 DNA is TGTGCCAGCTCACCACGGGAGCAGGGGGGCCTGATGAATGAGCAGTTCTTC. Residues: CASSPREQGGLMNEQFF.

The chain links TRBV19 to TRBJ2-1; D perhaps matches TRBD2 (5 bases). V lost 1 base to trimming and J lost 9 bases, with 10 bases between them. Per the germline V gene, CDR1 is LNHDA and CDR2 is SQIVND (reference sequence). The CDR3 runs 13 residues. The CDR3 bases are TGTGCCAGTAGTATAGTCCTAGCCGGTGAGCAGTTCTTC. Its translation is CASSIVLAGEQFF.

V gene TRBV11-2 combines with J gene TRBJ2-5; TRBD2 aligns across 10 bases. J gave up 5 bases and V 4 bases, and 13 bases lay outside the gene matches. Germline V gene sequence: CDR1 SGHAT, CDR2 FQNNGV. CDR3 size: 17 residues. CDR3 in DNA: TGTGCCAGCAGCTCGCGTCCCAGCGGGAGGGTCCAGGAGACCCAGTACTTC. Its translation: CASSSRPSGRVQETQYF.

The V gene is TRBV18, the J gene TRBJ1-6; 9 bases map to TRBD1. The V and J ends lost 3 bases and 6 bases, in that order; junction bases with no gene match: 3. The length of the CDR3 is 15 residues. The V gene's germline CDR1 is KGHSH and CDR2 LQKENI. As DNA, the CDR3 is TGTGCCAGCTCACCCGGGACAGGGAGTAATTCACCCCTCCACTTT. The encoded protein is CASSPGTGSNSPLHF.

This rearrangement joins TRBV6-1 to TRBJ2-6, with a tentative D call TRBD1 (6 bases). The CDR3 covers 17 residues. V was clipped by 4 bases and J by 0 bases, with 13 bases between them. Germline-derived CDR1 and CDR2 are MNHNS and SASEGT. The CDR3 protein is CASSGTAISSGANVLTF. Here the CDR3 DNA reads TGTGCCAGCAGTGGGACAGCGATCTCCTCTGGGGCCAACGTCCTGACTTTC.

This clone is a singleton in its sample. The genes are TRBV29-1 and TRBJ1-1; 9 positions match TRBD1. With 6 bases clipped from V and 3 bases from J, the junction kept 8 bases outside the gene matches. The CDR3 is made up of 14 amino acids. The germline CDR1 and CDR2 sequences are SQVTM and ANQGSEA. CDR3 region: CSVHRGLGDTEAFF. CDR3 nucleotide sequence: TGCAGCGTCCACAGGGGGCTAGGTGACACTGAAGCTTTCTTT.